A single sample is the source of the 13 T cell receptor beta chains below, sequenced in a study of T-cell memory formation after mild COVID-19. One entry per CDR3 protein, called by TCRdb with MiXCR from the 5' RACE reads. The data contain more than 300,000 distinct CDR3 sequences, around 13% of them seen just once; the ten biggest clones take up approximately 21%. The sequencing sample was made of PBMCs or a T cell subset sorted from them (not recorded which). These receptors originate from a man aged 18 to 29 who had mild COVID-19 (a few samples of this study predate the infection). Cell type and time point are not known.

The chain recombines TRBV5-5 with TRBJ1-3, with 8 bases matching TRBD1. V gave up 4 bases and J gave up 0 bases; unmatched junction bases: 6. Per germline, CDR1 SGHKS and CDR2 YYEKEE (reference sequence). The CDR3 length is 16 residues. The CDR3 sequence is CASSLGQAYSGNTIYF. CDR3 bases: TGTGCCAGCAGCCTGGGACAGGCTTACTCTGGAAACACCATATATTTT.

Note on this clonotype: At one end the junction does not follow the germline gene, possibly because of a read error. The chain is built from TRBV14 and TRBJ2-1; the D is unclear. The germline gives CDR1 SGHDN, CDR2 FVKESK. The CDR3 contains 14 residues. The chain's CDR3 is CASSQVILATPQFF. In DNA, the CDR3 is TGCGCCAGCAGCCAAGTGATTTTGGCGACTCCACAGTTCTTC.

This clonotype showed up just a few times. This sequence joins TRBV7-9 and TRBJ2-5, with D perhaps TRBD2 (6 bases). The ends were cut back, 4 bases at V and 5 bases at J, with 17 bases in the middle. The CDR3 is 15 amino acids. CDR1 is SEHNR and CDR2 is FQNEAQ in the germline V gene (reference sequence). CDR3 amino acids: CASSYVSGRGETQYF. CDR3 DNA sequence: TGTGCCAGCAGCTACGTGTCCGGCCGGGGGGAGACCCAGTACTTC.

V is TRBV4-3 and J is TRBJ1-6; D is perhaps TRBD1 (5 bases). In germline, CDR1 is LGHNA, CDR2 YSLEER. CDR3 length: 16 residues. V dropped 0 bases and J dropped 5 bases, with 11 bases sitting between them. CDR3 loop: CASSQDGRVDNSPLHF. The CDR3 coding sequence is TGCGCCAGCAGCCAAGATGGCAGGGTTGATAATTCACCCCTCCACTTT.

The chain is built from TRBV6-2 or TRBV6-3 and TRBJ1-1; 7 positions agree with TRBD1. The junction had 6 bases not matched to a gene; V was cut back by 2 bases and J by 0 bases. Germline CDR1 reads MNHEY; CDR2 reads SVGEGT. This CDR3 is 16 amino acids long. The CDR3 nucleotides read TGTGCCAGCAGTTACCCGACAGGGAGGGTGAACACTGAAGCTTTCTTT. Translation gives CASSYPTGRVNTEAFF.

The rearrangement joins TRBV5-1 to TRBJ2-5, with 8 nucleotides matching TRBD1. Germline lookup yields CDR1 SGHRS and CDR2 YFSETQ. Trimming took 4 bases from V and 4 from J; bases not matched to a gene: 15. This CDR3 is built from 17 residues. For the CDR3, the DNA is TGCGCCAGCAGCCAGACCGGGACAGGCCCCGCGGGAGAGACCCAGTACTTC. Its translation: CASSQTGTGPAGETQYF.

As DNA, the CDR3 is TGCAGTGCCCCTAGGAGTAACTCCTACGAGCAGTACTTC. It translates to CSAPRSNSYEQYF. The J gene is TRBJ2-7, the V gene TRBV20-1; D is unresolved. This CDR3 spans 13 amino acids. The ends were cut back, 6 bases at V and 0 bases at J, with 12 bases in the middle. CDR1 is DFQATT and CDR2 is SNEGSKA in the germline V gene (reference sequence).

This clonotype has a handful of counts. The J gene is TRBJ2-1, the V gene TRBV5-1; 7 bases match TRBD1. Germline CDR1 SGHRS, CDR2 YFSETQ. The V and J ends lost 3 bases and 4 bases, in that order; junction bases with no gene match: 7. This CDR3 contains 15 residues. Here the CDR3 reads CASSSQGSVYNEQFF. CDR3 DNA: TGCGCCAGCAGCTCACAGGGGTCGGTATACAATGAGCAGTTCTTC.

This clonotype was detected a few times. The chain employs TRBV12-3 or TRBV12-4 and TRBJ2-5; a weak D match, TRBD1 (5 bases). Trimming shortened V by 8 bases and J by 3 bases, and 10 bases separated the two germline ends. This CDR3 comprises 12 residues. The CDR3 region has the DNA TGTGCCAGCCTGGGGCTAGAAGAGACCCAGTACTTC. It codes for CASLGLEETQYF.

V usage is TRBV29-1 and J usage is TRBJ2-5; D gene ambiguous. V was pared by 6 bases and J by 0 bases, with 14 bases between. CDR1 SQVTM and CDR2 ANQGSEA come from the germline V gene. The CDR3 spans 14 residues. CDR3 DNA: TGCAGCGTCAGCAATACTTGGTACCAAGAGACCCAGTACTTC. It specifies CSVSNTWYQETQYF.

The chain has TRBV7-2 and TRBJ1-5, with D unclear. CDR3 length: 15 residues. Germline values: CDR1 SGHTA, CDR2 FQGNSA. V was shortened by 1 base and J by 5 bases, with 12 bases between the two germline ends. CDR3 bases: TGTGCCAGCAGCTTAGTCTCCGCAGGCTATCAGCCCCAGCATTTT. This sequence encodes CASSLVSAGYQPQHF.

V gene TRBV4-1 combines with J gene TRBJ2-7, with D uncertain. V lost 1 base and J lost 0, with 7 bases in between. CDR3 length: 14 residues. Per germline, CDR1 MGHRA and CDR2 YSYEKL. This chain's CDR3 is CASSQGVLSYEQYF. The CDR3 coding sequence is TGCGCCAGCAGCCAAGGGGTTCTCTCCTACGAGCAGTACTTC.

V usage is TRBV20-1 and J usage is TRBJ2-5; D is unresolved. In germline, CDR1 is DFQATT, CDR2 SNEGSKA (reference sequence). V was shortened by 6 bases and J by 1 base, with 15 bases between the two germline ends. This CDR3 contains 14 residues. CDR3 loop: CSARTPATQETQYF. CDR3 DNA: TGCAGTGCGAGGACCCCAGCAACCCAAGAGACCCAGTACTTC.